This passage covers 26 T cell receptor beta chains from one sample sequenced in a study of vaccination effects on CD4 cells after COVID-19 (dated by TCRdb to between 2021 and 2024). Their antigens remain unidentified. The library was prepared using the immunoSEQ multiplex PCR assay. TCRdb's version of the immuneACCESS table is confined to in-frame rearrangements and falls short of the full clone set. An unresolved V gene accounts for under half of the shortfall where checked; the remainder is of unknown origin. Within this sample are about 37,000 clones, with roughly 79% of them counted one time only. The ten top clones hold approximately 2.9% of the sample. After about 10 days of culture, CD4+ T cells were isolated with the EasySep CD4+ T cell isolation kit. The starting material was CD4+ T cells from PBMCs cultured without peptide, obtained before COVID-19 vaccination. The receptors stem from a human donor who received a COVID-19 vaccine.

V and J are TRBV5-1 and TRBJ1-6; 10 bases are a match to TRBD1. The CDR3 is 15 residues long. From germline, CDR1 is SGHRS and CDR2 YFSETQ. Trimming at V came to 1 base and at J to 8 bases, leaving 3 bases not matched to a gene. Here the CDR3 reads CASSLRGQGDSPLHF. The CDR3 coding sequence is TGCGCCAGCAGCTTGAGAGGACAGGGGGATTCACCCCTCCACTTT.

The chain carries TRBV18 and TRBJ1-5; D not certain. Between the trimmed V and J ends, which lost 3 bases and 2 bases, there was a span of 8 bases. The CDR3 is made up of 14 amino acids. Per the germline V gene, CDR1 is KGHSH and CDR2 is LQKENI. The CDR3 loop reads CASSPSWGNQPQHF. The CDR3 DNA follows: TGTGCCAGCTCACCTTCTTGGGGCAATCAGCCCCAGCATTTT.

This chain uses TRBV28 with TRBJ2-1; 11 bases agree with TRBD2. CDR1 is MDHEN and CDR2 is SYDVKM in the germline V gene. The junction had 2 bases not matched to a gene; V was cut back by 6 bases and J by 7 bases. The CDR3 length is 13 residues. In nucleotides, the CDR3 is TGTGCCAGCAGAACTAGCGGGAGTAATGAGCAGTTCTTC. This translates into CASRTSGSNEQFF.

This clone was counted between two and nine times. The chain is built from TRBV5-6 and TRBJ2-1, with 9 bases lining up with TRBD2. The CDR3 spans 18 residues. V dropped 2 bases and J dropped 12; count of bases not matched to a gene: 21. Germline CDR1 is SGHDT and CDR2 is YYEEEE. The DNA of the CDR3 is TGTGCCAGCAGCTTCAGGGGCGGGAGGGCCGCGAAGAGGGCCGGGCAGTTCTTC. Translated, it gives CASSFRGGRAAKRAGQFF.

This chain joins TRBV29-1 and TRBJ2-7; TRBD1 might be the D (5 bases). CDR1 and CDR2 from the germline V gene are SQVTM and ANQGSEA. The V end was cut by 5 bases, the J end by 3 bases, with 17 bases between. This CDR3 contains 14 residues. The CDR3 spells CSVKSSGQGYEQYF. DNA for the CDR3: TGCAGCGTTAAATCATCAGGGCAAGGCTACGAGCAGTACTTC.

The chain employs TRBV5-1 and TRBJ2-5; D is unresolved. V lost 5 bases and J 1 base, leaving 3 bases between the germline ends. Germline V lookup: CDR1 SGHRS, CDR2 YFSETQ. This CDR3 region has 11 residues. The CDR3 DNA reads TGCGCCAGCAGGGGCCAAGAGACCCAGTACTTC. Translation: CASRGQETQYF.

The table lists this clone with a count of one. The genes are TRBV28 and TRBJ2-7; D unresolved. The CDR3 runs 12 residues. V lost 6 bases, J lost 6 bases, and 12 bases lay in between. Germline loops: CDR1 MDHEN, CDR2 SYDVKM. The CDR3 sequence is CASSTLLSEQYF. The CDR3 nucleotides are TGTGCCAGCAGCACCCTCTTGAGCGAGCAGTACTTC.

The sample holds a few counts of this clone. This rearrangement joins TRBV5-1 to TRBJ2-2, with 10 bases matching TRBD2. The CDR3 sequence is 16 residues long. Trimming at V came to 1 base and at J to 1 base, leaving 1 base not matched to a gene. Germline-derived CDR1 and CDR2 are SGHRS and YFSETQ. The CDR3 loop reads CASSLRLAGNTGELFF. For the CDR3, the DNA is TGCGCCAGCAGCTTGCGACTAGCGGGGAACACCGGGGAGCTGTTTTTT.

The chain recombines TRBV9 with TRBJ1-2; 10 nucleotides agree with TRBD1. Trimming took 3 bases from V and 6 from J; bases not matched to a gene: 11. CDR1 SGDLS and CDR2 YYNGEE come from the germline V gene. The CDR3 runs to 16 residues. The CDR3 nucleotides read TGTGCCAGCAGCGCGCCCGTAGAGGGACAGGGGAATGGCTACACCTTC. Amino acid sequence: CASSAPVEGQGNGYTF. Based on the CDR3 plus reference TRBV9 and TRBJ1-2, the full variable domain is DSGVTQTPKHLITATGQRVTLRCSPRSGDLSVYWYQQSLDQGLQFLIQYYNGEERAKGNILERFSAQQFPDLHSELNLSSLELGDSALYFCASSAPVEGQGNGYTFGSGTRLTVV.

The rearrangement uses TRBV6-5 and TRBJ1-1; 7 bases are shared with TRBD1. V dropped 5 bases and J dropped 11; count of bases not matched to a gene: 8. The germline V gene has CDR1 MNHEY and CDR2 SVGAGI. The CDR3 has 12 amino acids. The CDR3 sequence is CASSKDRWGAFF. Here the CDR3 DNA reads TGTGCCAGCAGTAAGGACAGGTGGGGGGCTTTCTTT.

CDR3 bases: TGTGCCAGCTCACCGACTAGCGGGATTCAAGAGACCCAGTACTTC. Its protein is CASSPTSGIQETQYF. This chain joins TRBV18 and TRBJ2-5; 11 positions match TRBD2. The CDR3 is 15 residues long. Per the germline V gene, CDR1 is KGHSH and CDR2 is LQKENI. Germline trimming cut 3 bases from V and 2 bases from J; bases unmatched to any gene: 2.

V is TRBV2 and J is TRBJ1-2; D is unresolved. CDR1 is SNHLY and CDR2 is FYNNEI in the germline V gene. The CDR3 length is 13 residues. V dropped 3 bases and J dropped 8 bases, with 13 bases sitting between them. DNA for the CDR3: TGTGCCAGCAGTGATCCCCCAGTAGGCGGCTACACCTTC. This codes for CASSDPPVGGYTF.

This chain joins TRBV28 and TRBJ2-1, with D perhaps TRBD2 (6 bases). The germline gives CDR1 MDHEN, CDR2 SYDVKM. The CDR3 runs 17 residues. The V end lost 5 bases, the J end lost 0 bases, and 17 bases lay between the germline ends. The CDR3 DNA reads as TGTGCCAGCAGTCAGTCTACTGGGAGGAGCTCCTACAATGAGCAGTTCTTC. Protein sequence: CASSQSTGRSSYNEQFF.

The chain has TRBV13 and TRBJ2-3; TRBD2 aligns across 7 bases. Germline CDR1 PRHDT, CDR2 FYEKMQ (reference sequence). The CDR3 runs 19 residues. V trimming: 2 bases; J trimming: 0 bases; junction bases outside the gene matches: 14. CDR3 in DNA: TGTGCCAGCAGCTTACAGTCTTGGGGCGGGAGATGGAGCACAGATACGCAGTATTTT. This translates into CASSLQSWGGRWSTDTQYF.

CDR3 in amino acids: CASSFGTGFYNEQFF. Here the CDR3 DNA reads TGTGCCAGCAGCTTCGGGACAGGGTTCTACAATGAGCAGTTCTTC. This sequence joins TRBV7-2 and TRBJ2-1, with TRBD1 matching over 9 bases. CDR3 length: 15 amino acids. Unmatched junction bases numbered 3, after V lost 3 bases and J lost 3 bases. Per germline, CDR1 SGHTA and CDR2 FQGNSA.

This clone was observed once. The rearrangement joins TRBV5-6 to TRBJ2-7; tentatively, D is TRBD1 (7 bases). Trimming took off 4 bases at V and 4 bases at J, with 21 bases between the two ends. The germline V gene encodes CDR1 SGHDT and CDR2 YYEEEE. The CDR3 covers 16 residues. CDR3 region: CASSKTPGQGGYEQYF. The CDR3 DNA reads TGTGCCAGCAGCAAAACACCGGGTCAGGGGGGATACGAGCAGTACTTC.

The J gene is TRBJ1-2, the V gene TRBV29-1; TRBD1 matches at 7 bases. Germline values: CDR1 SQVTM, CDR2 ANQGSEA. The CDR3 length is 13 residues. With V trimmed by 0 bases and J by 10 bases, 8 bases remained unmatched. The DNA of the CDR3 is TGCAGCGTTGAAGATTGGGACAGTCAGGCCTACACCTTC. Encoded protein: CSVEDWDSQAYTF.

This clone is a singleton in its sample. The chain has TRBV2 and TRBJ2-7; TRBD1 agrees at 7 bases. Trimming at V came to 6 bases and at J to 0 bases, leaving 11 bases not matched to a gene. This CDR3 is 16 amino acids long. Germline-derived CDR1 and CDR2 are SNHLY and FYNNEI. The CDR3 here is CASRVNRDSFSYEQYF. The CDR3 DNA follows: TGTGCCAGCAGGGTTAACCGGGACAGCTTCTCCTACGAGCAGTACTTC. Looking up the rest from reference TRBV2 and TRBJ2-7 gives the full variable domain: EPEVTQTPSHQVTQMGQEVILRCVPISNHLYFYWYRQILGQKVEFLVSFYNNEISEKSEIFDDQFSVERPDGSNFTLKIRSTKLEDSAMYFCASRVNRDSFSYEQYFGPGTRLTVT.

The chain uses TRBV30 and TRBJ2-1; 8 bases are a match to TRBD2. CDR3 length: 18 amino acids. Looked up from germline, CDR1 is GTSNPN and CDR2 is SVGIG (reference sequence). The V segment lost 0 bases and the J segment 8 bases; nucleotides outside the gene matches: 18. CDR3 DNA: TGTGCCTGGAGTGTATTAGGGGGTATAGGACTAGCAAACCATGAGCAGTTCTTC. Its protein product is CAWSVLGGIGLANHEQFF.

In its sample, this clone was seen a few times. The genes are TRBV4-1 and TRBJ2-1; TRBD2 might be the D (6 bases). From germline, CDR1 is MGHRA and CDR2 YSYEKL. This CDR3 comprises 16 residues. V lost 4 bases to trimming and J lost 6 bases, with 19 bases between them. The CDR3 nucleotides read TGCGCCAGCAGCCCCCCATTGGCGGGGACGACCAATGAGCAGTTCTTC. Encoded protein: CASSPPLAGTTNEQFF.

The chain is built from TRBV27 and TRBJ1-2; D gene uncertain. This CDR3 is built from 14 residues. V was clipped by 6 bases and J by 1 base, with 12 bases between them. Germline values: CDR1 MNHEY, CDR2 SMNVEV (reference sequence). The CDR3 spells CASSPHRLNYGYTF. Here the CDR3 DNA reads TGTGCCAGCAGCCCCCACAGACTTAACTATGGCTACACCTTC.

J is TRBJ1-6 and V is TRBV4-1; D is ambiguous. V dropped 4 bases and J dropped 6 bases, with 22 bases sitting between them. This CDR3 contains 18 residues. The germline V gene encodes CDR1 MGHRA and CDR2 YSYEKL. The DNA for the CDR3 is TGCGCCAGCAGCCTAATGTGGGGAACGGGGAATCGTAATTCACCCCTCCACTTT. As protein: CASSLMWGTGNRNSPLHF.

J is TRBJ1-3 and V is TRBV13; D remains ambiguous. The CDR3 has 15 amino acids. The germline V gene has CDR1 PRHDT and CDR2 FYEKMQ (reference sequence). V was trimmed by 4 bases and J by 2 bases, leaving 12 bases between them. The CDR3 is CASSYEPTAGNTIYF. CDR3 nucleotides: TGTGCCAGCAGCTACGAACCCACCGCTGGAAACACCATATATTTT. The full variable domain, in which reference TRBV13 and TRBJ1-3 provide the parts outside the CDR3, is AAGVIQSPRHLIKEKRETATLKCYPIPRHDTVYWYQQGPGQDPQFLISFYEKMQSDKGSIPDRFSAQQFSDYHSELNMSSLELGDSALYFCASSYEPTAGNTIYFGEGSWLTVV.

This chain connects TRBV4-1 to TRBJ1-2; D uncertain. V was trimmed by 0 bases and J by 8 bases, leaving 10 bases between them. This CDR3 region has 13 residues. Germline V gene data show CDR1 as MGHRA and CDR2 as YSYEKL. The CDR3 DNA sequence: TGCGCCAGCAGCCAAGATCTGAGACGCGGCTACACCTTC. This translates into CASSQDLRRGYTF.

The chain has TRBV18 and TRBJ2-7; 9 positions agree with TRBD1. V lost 3 bases to trimming and J lost 5 bases; unmatched junction nucleotides: 5. Germline V gene data show CDR1 as KGHSH and CDR2 as LQKENI. The CDR3 totals 14 residues. CDR3 nucleotides: TGTGCCAGCTCACCTCCCTGGGACAGGGACGAGCAGTACTTC. It specifies CASSPPWDRDEQYF.

The rearrangement joins TRBV9 to TRBJ2-3; TRBD1 aligns across 7 bases. The V gene's germline CDR1 is SGDLS and CDR2 YYNGEE. The CDR3 has 14 amino acids. Trimming took 4 bases from V and 4 from J; bases not matched to a gene: 6. CDR3 nucleotides: TGTGCCAGCAGCTTAAGACAGGGAGCAGATACGCAGTATTTT. Amino acid sequence: CASSLRQGADTQYF.